These 18 T cell receptor beta chains share one sample of origin, sequenced in a study of T cell changes during pregnancy in multiple sclerosis. The method was immunoSEQ multiplex PCR; TCRdb's version includes in-frame clones alone and lacks a portion of them. The table has more than 60,000 clones, 91% seen once; the top ten hold around 0.27%. The specimen was CD4+ T cells from peripheral blood mononuclear cells, collected in the third trimester of pregnancy. The receptors were sampled from a female donor in good health, enrolled as a control in a pregnancy study.

The CDR3 nucleotides are TGTGCCAGCAGCCCGACAGGGGACAGGGAGACCCAGTACTTC. This sequence encodes CASSPTGDRETQYF. V is TRBV6-6 and J is TRBJ2-5; 8 nucleotides align to TRBD1. V lost 6 bases to trimming and J lost 5 bases; unmatched junction nucleotides: 8. The CDR3 contains 14 residues. Germline CDR1 is MNHNY and CDR2 is SVGAGI (reference sequence).

This sequence joins TRBV9 and TRBJ1-6; D remains ambiguous. The ends were cut back, 0 bases at V and 13 bases at J, with 11 bases in the middle. CDR3 length: 13 residues. Germline loops: CDR1 SGDLS, CDR2 YYNGEE. The CDR3 DNA follows: TGTGCCAGCAGCGTAGTCGAGGGCTCCCCCCTCCACTTT. As protein: CASSVVEGSPLHF.

V usage is TRBV6-6 and J usage is TRBJ1-5; 7 bases map to TRBD1. Germline V gene data show CDR1 as MNHNY and CDR2 as SVGAGI (reference sequence). V lost 7 bases, J lost 3 bases, and 9 bases stayed unmatched. The CDR3 spans 15 residues. DNA for the CDR3: TGTGCCAGCACCGACAGGGACTCCTACAATCAGCCCCAGCATTTT. Encoded protein: CASTDRDSYNQPQHF.

The chain employs TRBV29-1 and TRBJ2-1, with TRBD1 matching 7 bases. The CDR3 is 15 residues long. The germline V gene has CDR1 SQVTM and CDR2 ANQGSEA. Unmatched junction bases numbered 12, after V lost 6 bases and J lost 4 bases. This CDR3 is CSVRQGDRQYNEQFF. CDR3 bases: TGCAGCGTCCGACAGGGAGACCGACAATACAATGAGCAGTTCTTC.

The gene calls are TRBV7-2 and TRBJ2-3; 15 bases are shared with TRBD2. CDR1 is SGHTA and CDR2 is FQGNSA in the germline V gene. The ends lost 5 bases at V and 9 bases at J; junction bases unmatched: 12. CDR3 length: 17 amino acids. The CDR3 sequence: CASSGAGLAGGYDTQYF. In DNA form, the CDR3 reads TGTGCCAGCAGCGGGGCGGGACTAGCGGGGGGATATGACACGCAGTATTTT.

This chain connects TRBV4-3 to TRBJ2-1, with D perhaps matching TRBD2 (6 bases). With 0 bases removed from V and 3 bases from J, the gap between germline ends came to 15 bases. This CDR3 has 17 residues. Per germline, CDR1 LGHNA and CDR2 YSLEER. The CDR3 spells CASSQDLGQGGYNEQFF. CDR3 DNA: TGCGCCAGCAGCCAAGATTTGGGCCAGGGAGGCTACAATGAGCAGTTCTTC.

CDR3 DNA sequence: TGCGCCAGCAGCCAAGCATCCGGGACAGGTTCAGCTGAAGCTTTCTTT. It specifies CASSQASGTGSAEAFF. This sequence joins TRBV4-3 and TRBJ1-1; 8 bases are a match to TRBD1. The germline gives CDR1 LGHNA, CDR2 YSLEER. The CDR3 consists of 16 residues. V lost 1 base, J lost 6 bases, and 10 bases stayed unmatched.

The rearrangement uses TRBV6-6 and TRBJ2-3, with 14 bases identical to TRBD2. Germline CDR1 reads MNHNY; CDR2 reads SVGAGI (reference sequence). Trimming took 6 bases from V and 4 from J; bases not matched to a gene: 3. This CDR3 spans 15 amino acids. The DNA for the CDR3 is TGTGCCAGCAGAAAGACTAGCGGGGGGGCAGATACGCAGTATTTT. This translates into CASRKTSGGADTQYF.

CDR3 loop: CASRPQGASSYEQYF. CDR3 nucleotide sequence: TGTGCCAGCAGACCACAGGGGGCTAGCTCCTACGAGCAGTACTTC. The chain joins TRBV27 to TRBJ2-7, with 9 bases aligning to TRBD1. Germline V gene data show CDR1 as MNHEY and CDR2 as SMNVEV (reference sequence). The V and J ends lost 6 bases and 0 bases, in that order; junction bases with no gene match: 6. The CDR3 extends over 15 amino acids.

V and J are TRBV5-1 and TRBJ2-3, with a possible D match to TRBD1 (5 bases). The CDR3 sequence is 14 residues long. V was clipped by 6 bases and J by 3 bases, with 14 bases between them. Germline loops: CDR1 SGHRS, CDR2 YFSETQ. The CDR3 is CASTRQRSTDTQYF. The CDR3 DNA reads TGCGCCAGCACCCGACAGAGGTCGACAGATACGCAGTATTTT.

This clone showed up just a few times. The chain combines TRBV21-1 with TRBJ1-1; TRBD1, the table's D call, lacks a check against the DNA. TRBV21-1 is labeled a pseudogene. The CDR3 sequence is 15 residues long. The CDR3 region is CASSGAGMEYTEAFF. In nucleotides, the CDR3 is TGTGCCAGCAGCGGGGCAGGCATGGAGTACACTGAAGCTTTCTTT.

The chain links TRBV4-3 to TRBJ1-2; perhaps TRBD1 as D (6 bases). This CDR3 contains 14 residues. The V end lost 0 bases, the J end lost 8 bases, and 13 bases lay between the germline ends. Germline loops: CDR1 LGHNA, CDR2 YSLEER. CDR3 nucleotide sequence: TGCGCCAGCAGCCAAGAAAATAAGGGGGAGGGCTACACCTTC. Its protein product is CASSQENKGEGYTF.

The chain carries TRBV7-8 and TRBJ1-3, with 7 positions matching TRBD1. Trimming took 5 bases from V and 0 from J; bases not matched to a gene: 10. This CDR3 is built from 17 residues. Germline V gives CDR1 SGHVS, CDR2 FQNEAQ. The CDR3 coding sequence is TGTGCCAGCAGCCCCGCCGGGACAGCTAACTCTGGAAACACCATATATTTT. Its translation is CASSPAGTANSGNTIYF.

CDR3 nucleotides: TGTGCCAGCAGACCCACAGGGGCCGCTAATGAAAAACTGTTTTTT. It encodes CASRPTGAANEKLFF. The chain combines TRBV7-2 with TRBJ1-4, with 7 bases lining up with TRBD1. CDR3 length equals 15 residues. Trimming removed 6 bases from V and 3 bases from J; junction bases left unmatched: 7. Germline values: CDR1 SGHTA, CDR2 FQGNSA.

The V gene is TRBV7-9, the J gene TRBJ2-5; 7 bases map to TRBD1. CDR1 is SEHNR, CDR2 FQNEAQ, per germline (reference sequence). The CDR3 has 15 residues. Trimming removed 5 bases from V and 1 base from J; junction bases left unmatched: 7. CDR3 residues: CASSKGQLLQETQYF. The CDR3 DNA sequence: TGTGCCAGCAGCAAGGGACAGCTCCTCCAAGAGACCCAGTACTTC.

J is TRBJ2-3 and V is TRBV5-6; TRBD2 matches 12 bases. CDR1 is SGHDT, CDR2 YYEEEE, per germline. This CDR3 comprises 17 residues. V lost 2 bases and J lost 6; bases outside the gene matches: 10. In DNA, the CDR3 is TGTGCCAGCAGCTTAATGCGGCTAGCGGGGGGGCCGGATACGCAGTATTTT. Amino acids: CASSLMRLAGGPDTQYF.

V gene TRBV5-6 combines with J gene TRBJ1-1, with 7 positions matching TRBD1. With 0 bases clipped from V and 3 bases from J, the junction kept 8 bases outside the gene matches. Germline CDR1 and CDR2: SGHDT and YYEEEE. CDR3 size: 16 residues. This chain's CDR3 is CASSLAGGGVHTEAFF. DNA of the CDR3: TGTGCCAGCAGCTTGGCCGGAGGGGGCGTACACACTGAAGCTTTCTTT.

This chain connects TRBV7-6 to TRBJ2-5; 10 bases align to TRBD1. Germline lookup yields CDR1 SGHVS and CDR2 FNYEAQ. The CDR3 has 17 residues. V lost 5 bases, J lost 2 bases, and 11 bases stayed unmatched. This CDR3 reads CASSLPYRDRGQETQYF. The CDR3 DNA reads TGTGCCAGCAGCCTCCCCTACCGGGACAGGGGTCAAGAGACCCAGTACTTC.